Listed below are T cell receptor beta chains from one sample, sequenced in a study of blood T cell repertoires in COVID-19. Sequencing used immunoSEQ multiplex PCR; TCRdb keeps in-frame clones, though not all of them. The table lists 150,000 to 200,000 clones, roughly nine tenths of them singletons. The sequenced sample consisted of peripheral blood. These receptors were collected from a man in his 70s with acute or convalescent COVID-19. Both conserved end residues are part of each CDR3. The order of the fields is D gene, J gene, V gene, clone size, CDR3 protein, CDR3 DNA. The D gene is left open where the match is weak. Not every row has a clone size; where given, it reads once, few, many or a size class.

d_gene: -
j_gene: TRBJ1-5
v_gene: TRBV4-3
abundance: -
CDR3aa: CASSQGLQGSQPQHF
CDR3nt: TGCGCCAGCAGCCAAGGATTACAGGGAAGTCAGCCCCAGCATTTT

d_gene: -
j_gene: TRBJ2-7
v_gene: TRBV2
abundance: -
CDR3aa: CASSKTSGARYEQYF
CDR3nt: TGTGCCAGCAGCAAAACCTCAGGGGCCCGATACGAGCAGTACTTC

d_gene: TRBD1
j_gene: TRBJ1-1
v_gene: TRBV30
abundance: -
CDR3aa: CAWTRVGAGTGGLVTEAFF
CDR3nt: TGTGCCTGGACCCGGGTTGGTGCCGGGACAGGGGGACTCGTCACTGAAGCTTTCTTT

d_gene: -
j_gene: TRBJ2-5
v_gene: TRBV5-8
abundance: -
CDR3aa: CASSEGRGQETQYF
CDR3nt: TGTGCCAGCAGCGAGGGTCGGGGCCAAGAGACCCAGTACTTC

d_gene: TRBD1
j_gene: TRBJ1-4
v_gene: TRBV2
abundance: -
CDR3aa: CASSSQGGTNEKLFF
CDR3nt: TGTGCCAGCAGTTCACAGGGGGGCACTAATGAAAAACTGTTTTTT

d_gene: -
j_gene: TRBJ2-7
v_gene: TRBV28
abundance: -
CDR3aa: CASSLYTYEQYF
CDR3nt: TGTGCCAGCAGTTTATACACCTACGAGCAGTACTTC

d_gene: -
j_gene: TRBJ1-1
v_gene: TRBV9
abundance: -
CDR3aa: CASSPSQGRNIEAFF
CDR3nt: TGTGCCAGCAGCCCCTCGCAGGGTAGGAACATTGAAGCTTTCTTT

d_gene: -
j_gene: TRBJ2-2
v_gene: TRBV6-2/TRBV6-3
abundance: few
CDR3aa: CASSYGAEPTGELFF
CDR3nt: TGTGCCAGCAGTTACGGGGCAGAACCCACCGGGGAGCTGTTTTTT

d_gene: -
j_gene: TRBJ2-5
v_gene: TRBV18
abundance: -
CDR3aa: CASSGDQETQYF
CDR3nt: TGTGCCAGCTCCGGGGACCAAGAGACCCAGTACTTC

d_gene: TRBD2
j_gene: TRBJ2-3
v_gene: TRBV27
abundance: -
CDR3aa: CASSLREGADTQYF
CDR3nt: TGTGCCAGCAGTTTGCGGGAGGGTGCGGATACGCAGTATTTT

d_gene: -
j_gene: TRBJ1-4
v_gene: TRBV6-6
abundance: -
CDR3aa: CASRQGEVNEKLFF
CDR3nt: TGTGCCAGCAGACAGGGCGAGGTTAATGAAAAACTGTTTTTT

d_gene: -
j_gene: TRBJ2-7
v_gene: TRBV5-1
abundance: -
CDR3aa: CASSNQGSHEQYF
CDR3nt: TGCGCCAGCAGTAACCAGGGTTCCCACGAGCAGTACTTC

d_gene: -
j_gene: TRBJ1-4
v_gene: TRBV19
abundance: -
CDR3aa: CAPTKGATNEKLFF
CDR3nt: TGTGCCCCGACGAAGGGGGCAACTAATGAAAAACTGTTTTTT

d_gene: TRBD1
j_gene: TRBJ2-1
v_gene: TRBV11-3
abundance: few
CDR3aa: CASSLGTGVKNEQFF
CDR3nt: TGTGCCAGCAGCTTGGGGACAGGGGTCAAGAATGAGCAGTTCTTC

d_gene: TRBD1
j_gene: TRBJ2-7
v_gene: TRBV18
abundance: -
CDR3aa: CASSRTGDEQYF
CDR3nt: TGTGCCAGCTCCAGGACAGGGGACGAGCAGTACTTC

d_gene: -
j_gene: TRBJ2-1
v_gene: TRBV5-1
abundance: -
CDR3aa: CASSLVTTAHEQFF
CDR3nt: TGCGCCAGCAGCTTGGTAACCACAGCACATGAGCAGTTCTTC

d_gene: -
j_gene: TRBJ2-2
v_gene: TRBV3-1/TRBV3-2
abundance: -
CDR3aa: CASSRTGNTGELFF
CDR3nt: TGTGCCAGCAGCCGTACAGGGAACACCGGGGAGCTGTTTTTT

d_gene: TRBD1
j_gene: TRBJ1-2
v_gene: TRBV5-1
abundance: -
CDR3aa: CASSRAGTVTYGYTF
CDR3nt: TGCGCCAGCAGCAGAGCCGGGACAGTTACTTATGGCTACACCTTC

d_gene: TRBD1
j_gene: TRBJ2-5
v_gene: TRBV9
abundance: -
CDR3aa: CASSDGQGYQETQYF
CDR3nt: TGTGCCAGCAGCGACGGACAGGGGTACCAAGAGACCCAGTACTTC

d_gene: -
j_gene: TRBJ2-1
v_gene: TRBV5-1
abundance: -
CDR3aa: CASSLEPSGREQFF
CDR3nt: TGCGCCAGCAGCTTGGAGCCAAGCGGGCGTGAGCAGTTCTTC

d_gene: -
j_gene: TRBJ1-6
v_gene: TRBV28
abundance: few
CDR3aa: CASSPPRSPLHF
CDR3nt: TGTGCCAGCAGTCCCCCCCGTTCACCCCTCCACTTT

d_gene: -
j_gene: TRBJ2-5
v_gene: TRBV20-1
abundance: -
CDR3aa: CSARRGETQYF
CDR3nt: TGCAGTGCTAGAAGAGGAGAGACCCAGTACTTC

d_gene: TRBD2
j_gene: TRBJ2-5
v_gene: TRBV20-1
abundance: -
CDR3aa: CSASPSGVPETQYF
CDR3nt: TGCAGTGCTAGTCCTAGCGGGGTTCCCGAGACCCAGTACTTC

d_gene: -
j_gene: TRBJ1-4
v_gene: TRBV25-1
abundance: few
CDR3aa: CASSEQRYDEKLFF
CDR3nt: TGTGCCAGCAGTGAACAGCGGTACGATGAAAAACTGTTTTTT

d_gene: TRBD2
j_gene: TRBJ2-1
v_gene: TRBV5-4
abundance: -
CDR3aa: CASSSEGSGAYNEQFF
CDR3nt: TGTGCCAGCAGCTCCGAGGGTAGCGGGGCCTACAATGAGCAGTTCTTC

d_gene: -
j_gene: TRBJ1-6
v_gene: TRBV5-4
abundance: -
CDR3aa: CASSWVGGSGNSPLHF
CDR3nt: TGTGCCAGCAGCTGGGTAGGGGGATCAGGAAATTCACCCCTCCACTTT

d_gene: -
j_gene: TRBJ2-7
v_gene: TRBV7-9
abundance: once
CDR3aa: CASSHSSYEQYF
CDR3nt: TGTGCCAGCAGCCATTCCTCCTACGAGCAGTACTTC

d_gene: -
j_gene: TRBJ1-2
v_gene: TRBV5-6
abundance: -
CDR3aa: CASSLSSTYGYTF
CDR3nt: TGTGCCAGCAGCTTGTCTAGTACCTATGGCTACACCTTC

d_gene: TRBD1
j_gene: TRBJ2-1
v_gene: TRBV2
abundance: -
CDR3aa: CASSRDRDNEQFF
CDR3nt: TGTGCCAGCAGTAGGGACAGAGACAATGAGCAGTTCTTC

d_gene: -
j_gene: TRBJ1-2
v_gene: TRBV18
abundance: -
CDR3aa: CASSPPQGAYGYTF
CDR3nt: TGTGCCAGCTCACCTCCACAGGGAGCCTATGGCTACACCTTC

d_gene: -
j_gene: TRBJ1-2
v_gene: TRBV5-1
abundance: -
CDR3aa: CASSAQGANYGYTF
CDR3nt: TGCGCCAGCAGCGCACAGGGTGCCAACTATGGCTACACCTTC

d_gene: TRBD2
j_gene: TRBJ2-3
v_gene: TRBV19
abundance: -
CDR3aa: CASSPRDSGPWGTQYF
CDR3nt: TGTGCCAGTAGTCCCCGGGATAGCGGGCCCTGGGGTACGCAGTATTTT

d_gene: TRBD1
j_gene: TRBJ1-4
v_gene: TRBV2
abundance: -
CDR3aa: CASSEWTGRTGELFF
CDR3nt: TGTGCCAGCAGTGAATGGACAGGGAGGACGGGTGAACTGTTTTTT

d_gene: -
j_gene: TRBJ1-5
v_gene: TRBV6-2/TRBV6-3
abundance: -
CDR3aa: CASSDTSQPQHF
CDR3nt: TGTGCCAGCAGTGACACCAGTCAGCCCCAGCATTTT

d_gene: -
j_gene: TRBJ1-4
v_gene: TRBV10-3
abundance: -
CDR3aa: CAISEVGLNEKLFF
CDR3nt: TGTGCCATCAGTGAGGTGGGACTTAATGAAAAACTGTTTTTT

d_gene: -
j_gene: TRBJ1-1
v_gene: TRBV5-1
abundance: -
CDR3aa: CASSPEPPTEAFF
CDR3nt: TGCGCCAGCAGCCCCGAGCCCCCTACTGAAGCTTTCTTT

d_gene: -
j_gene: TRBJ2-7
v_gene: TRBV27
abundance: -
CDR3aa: CASSLEGVRTYEQYF
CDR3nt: TGTGCCAGCAGTTTAGAGGGAGTAAGGACCTACGAGCAGTACTTC

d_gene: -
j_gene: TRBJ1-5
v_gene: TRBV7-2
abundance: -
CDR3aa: CASSVYSNQPQHF
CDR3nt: TGTGCCAGCAGCGTTTATAGCAATCAGCCCCAGCATTTT

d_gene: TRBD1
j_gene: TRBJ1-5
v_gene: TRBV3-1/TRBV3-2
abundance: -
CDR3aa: CASSQDGSRGLGNQPQHF
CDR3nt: TGTGCCAGCAGCCAAGATGGGAGCAGGGGGCTCGGCAATCAGCCCCAGCATTTT

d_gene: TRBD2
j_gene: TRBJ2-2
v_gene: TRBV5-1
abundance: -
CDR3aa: CASTPLAGAGELFF
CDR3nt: TGCGCCAGCACCCCACTAGCGGGAGCCGGGGAGCTGTTTTTT

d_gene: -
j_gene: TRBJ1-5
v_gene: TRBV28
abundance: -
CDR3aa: CASSLPGQPQHF
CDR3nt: TGTGCCAGCAGTTTACCGGGTCAGCCCCAGCATTTT